This passage covers 2 T cell receptor beta chains from one sample sequenced in a study of shared T cell receptors in the human thymus. The assay was immunoSEQ multiplex PCR, and TCRdb's table has in-frame clones only and misses some. This sample has about 540,000 clones, with about 80% found just once. These data are also associated with another study on human thymus T cells.

Input material: thymocytes. The receptors derive from a boy less than two years old with a congenital heart defect.

The chain is built from TRBV9 and TRBJ1-2; TRBD1 aligns across 10 bases. CDR1 and CDR2 (germline): SGDLS, YYNGEE. The CDR3 consists of 13 residues. Germline trimming cut 3 bases from V and 6 bases from J; bases unmatched to any gene: 2. The CDR3, as DNA: TGTGCCAGCAGCGACGACAGGGGGCATGGCTACACCTTC. Translating it yields CASSDDRGHGYTF.

The chain recombines TRBV29-1 with TRBJ2-7, with a weak D call TRBD2 (5 bases). The V and J ends lost 3 bases and 4 bases respectively, with 19 bases between them. The germline gives CDR1 SQVTM, CDR2 ANQGSEA. This CDR3 has 15 amino acids. The CDR3 DNA is TGCAGCGTTGATATAAGAGTGGACTCTAGGTACGAGCAGTACTTC. Translating it yields CSVDIRVDSRYEQYF.